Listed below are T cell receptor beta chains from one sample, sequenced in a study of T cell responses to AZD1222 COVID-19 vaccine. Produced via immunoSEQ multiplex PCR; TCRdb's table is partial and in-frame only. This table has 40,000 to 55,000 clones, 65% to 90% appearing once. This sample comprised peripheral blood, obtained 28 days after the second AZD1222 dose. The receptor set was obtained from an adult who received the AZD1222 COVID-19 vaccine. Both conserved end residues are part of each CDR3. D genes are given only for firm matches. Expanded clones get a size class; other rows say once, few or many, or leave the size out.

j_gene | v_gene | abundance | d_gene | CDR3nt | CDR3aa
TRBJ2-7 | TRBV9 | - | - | TGTGCCAGCACCGAGTGGAGGTACCGCGAGCAGTACTTC | CASTEWRYREQYF
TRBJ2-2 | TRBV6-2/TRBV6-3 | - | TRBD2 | TGTGCCAGCAGTACAATCCTAGCGGGAGACCTAAGGACCGGGGAGCTGTTTTTT | CASSTILAGDLRTGELFF
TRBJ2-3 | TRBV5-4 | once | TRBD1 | TGTGCCAGCAGCAGAAACAGGGGTTTCGCAGATACGCAGTATTTT | CASSRNRGFADTQYF
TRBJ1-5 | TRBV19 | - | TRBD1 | TGTGCCAGTAGTGCCTCGACAGGGGGCGCGGGTCAGCCCCAGCATTTT | CASSASTGGAGQPQHF
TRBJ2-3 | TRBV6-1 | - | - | TGTGCCAGCAGTGAAGCGCTAGTCGGGGATACGCAGTATTTT | CASSEALVGDTQYF
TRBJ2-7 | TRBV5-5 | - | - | TGTGCCAGCAGCTTGGTTCGGCCCCAACGTTTCCACGAGCAGTACTTC | CASSLVRPQRFHEQYF
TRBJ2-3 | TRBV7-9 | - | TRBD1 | TGTGCCAGCAGCCCTAGGACAGGATTGAGCACAGATACGCAGTATTTT | CASSPRTGLSTDTQYF
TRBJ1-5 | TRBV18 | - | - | TGTGCCAGCTCACCACAAGCCCCACAGGGTCATCAGCCCCAGCATTTT | CASSPQAPQGHQPQHF
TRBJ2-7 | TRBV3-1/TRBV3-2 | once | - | TGTGCCAGCAGCCAAGGGGCGATGTACGAGCAGTACTTC | CASSQGAMYEQYF
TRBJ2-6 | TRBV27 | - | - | TGTGCCAGCAGCGCCCTAGGTGGGGCCAACGTCCTGACTTTC | CASSALGGANVLTF
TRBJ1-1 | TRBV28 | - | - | TGTGCCAGCAAAGGGAGGAGTGAAGCTTTCTTT | CASKGRSEAFF
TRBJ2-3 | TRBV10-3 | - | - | TGTGCCATCACGTCCCCGGACTCACCCTGGGCAGATACGCAGTATTTT | CAITSPDSPWADTQYF
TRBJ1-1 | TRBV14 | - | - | TGTGCCAGCCGACTCTCTAGGGGAGGGGACACTGAAGCTTTCTTT | CASRLSRGGDTEAFF
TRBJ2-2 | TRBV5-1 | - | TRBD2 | TGCGCCAGCAGCTCGGGACTAGCGGGAGGGATCAACACCGGGGAGCTGTTTTTT | CASSSGLAGGINTGELFF
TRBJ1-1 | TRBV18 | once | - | TGTGCCAGCTCACCACGGGCGGGGCGAAACACTGAAGCTTTCTTT | CASSPRAGRNTEAFF
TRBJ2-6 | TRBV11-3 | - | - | TGTGCCAGCAGCTTAGTGAGTCCGGAGGTTGGGGCCAACGTCCTGACTTTC | CASSLVSPEVGANVLTF
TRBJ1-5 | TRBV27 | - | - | TGTGCCAGCAGTTTACGCGGGGGCGGCTATCAGCCCCAGCATTTT | CASSLRGGGYQPQHF
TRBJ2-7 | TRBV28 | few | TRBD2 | TGTGCCAGCAGCTCGCCGGGACTAGCGACCTCCTACGAGCAGTACTTC | CASSSPGLATSYEQYF
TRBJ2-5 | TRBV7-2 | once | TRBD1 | TGTGCCAGCAGCTTATGGACAGGGGGAGAAGAGACCCAGTACTTC | CASSLWTGGEETQYF
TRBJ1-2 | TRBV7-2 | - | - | TGTGCCAGCAGCTTATCCGGCGAAGGCTATGGCTACACCTTC | CASSLSGEGYGYTF
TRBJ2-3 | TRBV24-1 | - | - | TGTGCCACCAGACCCCGTGGGGCTGGGACAGATACGCAGTATTTT | CATRPRGAGTDTQYF
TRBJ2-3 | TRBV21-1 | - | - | TGTGCCAGCAACCCGGGACAGGGGGAACGGGTACTAGCGGGAGAGGGTGAAGATACGCAGTATTTT | CASNPGQGERVLAGEGEDTQYF